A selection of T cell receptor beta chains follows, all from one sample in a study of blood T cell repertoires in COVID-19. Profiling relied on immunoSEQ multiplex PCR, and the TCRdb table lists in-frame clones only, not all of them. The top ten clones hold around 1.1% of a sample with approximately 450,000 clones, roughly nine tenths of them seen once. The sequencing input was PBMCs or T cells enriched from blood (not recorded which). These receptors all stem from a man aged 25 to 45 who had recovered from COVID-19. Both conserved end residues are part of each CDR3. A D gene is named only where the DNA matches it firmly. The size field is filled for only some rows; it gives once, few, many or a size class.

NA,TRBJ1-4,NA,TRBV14,TGTGCCAGCAGCCGCACAGGGAATGAAAAACTGTTTTTT,CASSRTGNEKLFF
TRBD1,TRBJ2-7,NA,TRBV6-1,TGTGCCAGCAGTGAAGCCACGGGACAGTGGAGCTCCTACGAGCAGTACTTC,CASSEATGQWSSYEQYF
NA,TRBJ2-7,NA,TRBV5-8,TGTGCCAGCGCTCTCACTAGCTCCTACGAGCAGTACTTC,CASALTSSYEQYF
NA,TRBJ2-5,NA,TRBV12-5,TGTGCTAGTGGCTTGGACAGAGAGACCCAGTACTTC,CASGLDRETQYF
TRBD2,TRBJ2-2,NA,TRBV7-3,TGTGCCAGCCGGAATCGGGCGGGGGGCACCGGGGAGCTGTTTTTT,CASRNRAGGTGELFF
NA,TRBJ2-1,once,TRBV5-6,TGTGCCAGCAGGGAAGGGAGCCGCTCCTACAATGAGCAGTTCTTC,CASREGSRSYNEQFF
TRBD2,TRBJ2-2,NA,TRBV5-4,TGTGCCAGCAGCCAAGTGCCCGTTAGCGGGAGGGCCGGGGAGCTGTTTTTT,CASSQVPVSGRAGELFF
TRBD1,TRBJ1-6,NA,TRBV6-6,TGTGCCAGCCTCCGCGGACAGGGGGTTAATTCACCCCTCCACTTT,CASLRGQGVNSPLHF
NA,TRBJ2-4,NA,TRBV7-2,TGTGCCAGCAGCTTAGAAGGGAGTAGCAAAAACATTCAGTACTTC,CASSLEGSSKNIQYF
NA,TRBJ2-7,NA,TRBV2,TGTGCCAGCAGTGAGATGTACGGTTTCTACGAGCAGTACTTC,CASSEMYGFYEQYF
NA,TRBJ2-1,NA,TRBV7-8,TGTGCCAGCAGCCTAAACACGGTCCTCGAGCGGCAGTTCTTC,CASSLNTVLERQFF
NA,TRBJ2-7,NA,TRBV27,TGTGCCAGCAGTTTGGGGAGTCCCCGAAGCTCCTACGAGCAGTACTTC,CASSLGSPRSSYEQYF
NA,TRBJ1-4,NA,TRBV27,TGTGCCAGCAGGCAACAGGGACCAACTAATGAAAAACTGTTTTTT,CASRQQGPTNEKLFF
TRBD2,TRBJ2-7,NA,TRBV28,TGTGCCAGCGGCCGAACTAGCGGGAGTTACGAGCAGTACTTC,CASGRTSGSYEQYF
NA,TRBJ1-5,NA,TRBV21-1,TGTGCCAGCAGCAAGGGGGGGGGACTTAAAAACCTTAGCAATCAGCCCCAGCATTTT,CASSKGGGLKNLSNQPQHF
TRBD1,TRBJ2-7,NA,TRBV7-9,TGTGCCAGCAGCTTAGCCACAGGGGGCGAGCAGTACTTC,CASSLATGGEQYF
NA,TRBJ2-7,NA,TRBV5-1,TGCGCCAGCAGCTTGGTGGCGGCTTCCTACGAGCAGTACTTC,CASSLVAASYEQYF
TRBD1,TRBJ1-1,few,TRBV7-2,TGTGCCAGCAGCCAACAGGGGATGAACACTGAAGCTTTCTTT,CASSQQGMNTEAFF
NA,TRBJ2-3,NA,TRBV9,TGTGCCAGCAGCGTAGATCTAGGCACAGATACGCAGTATTTT,CASSVDLGTDTQYF
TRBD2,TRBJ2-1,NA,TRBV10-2,TGCGCCAGCCCCTCGGGACTAGCGGAGTACAATGAGCAGTTCTTC,CASPSGLAEYNEQFF